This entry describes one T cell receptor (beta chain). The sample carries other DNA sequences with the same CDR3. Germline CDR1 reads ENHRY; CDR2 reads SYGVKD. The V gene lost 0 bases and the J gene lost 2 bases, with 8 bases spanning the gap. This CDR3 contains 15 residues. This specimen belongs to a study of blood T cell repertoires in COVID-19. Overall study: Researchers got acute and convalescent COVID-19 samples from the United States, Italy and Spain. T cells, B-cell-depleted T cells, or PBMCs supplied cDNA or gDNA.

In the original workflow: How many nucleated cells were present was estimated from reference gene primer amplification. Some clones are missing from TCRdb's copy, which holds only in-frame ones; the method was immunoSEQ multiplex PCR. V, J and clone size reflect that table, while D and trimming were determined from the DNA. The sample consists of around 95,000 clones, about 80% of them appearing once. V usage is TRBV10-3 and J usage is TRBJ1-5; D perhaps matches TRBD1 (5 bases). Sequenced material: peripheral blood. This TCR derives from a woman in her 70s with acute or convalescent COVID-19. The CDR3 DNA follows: TGTGCCATCAGTGAGTCGGGAGGGGGCAATCAGCCCCAGCATTTT. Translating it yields CAISESGGGNQPQHF.